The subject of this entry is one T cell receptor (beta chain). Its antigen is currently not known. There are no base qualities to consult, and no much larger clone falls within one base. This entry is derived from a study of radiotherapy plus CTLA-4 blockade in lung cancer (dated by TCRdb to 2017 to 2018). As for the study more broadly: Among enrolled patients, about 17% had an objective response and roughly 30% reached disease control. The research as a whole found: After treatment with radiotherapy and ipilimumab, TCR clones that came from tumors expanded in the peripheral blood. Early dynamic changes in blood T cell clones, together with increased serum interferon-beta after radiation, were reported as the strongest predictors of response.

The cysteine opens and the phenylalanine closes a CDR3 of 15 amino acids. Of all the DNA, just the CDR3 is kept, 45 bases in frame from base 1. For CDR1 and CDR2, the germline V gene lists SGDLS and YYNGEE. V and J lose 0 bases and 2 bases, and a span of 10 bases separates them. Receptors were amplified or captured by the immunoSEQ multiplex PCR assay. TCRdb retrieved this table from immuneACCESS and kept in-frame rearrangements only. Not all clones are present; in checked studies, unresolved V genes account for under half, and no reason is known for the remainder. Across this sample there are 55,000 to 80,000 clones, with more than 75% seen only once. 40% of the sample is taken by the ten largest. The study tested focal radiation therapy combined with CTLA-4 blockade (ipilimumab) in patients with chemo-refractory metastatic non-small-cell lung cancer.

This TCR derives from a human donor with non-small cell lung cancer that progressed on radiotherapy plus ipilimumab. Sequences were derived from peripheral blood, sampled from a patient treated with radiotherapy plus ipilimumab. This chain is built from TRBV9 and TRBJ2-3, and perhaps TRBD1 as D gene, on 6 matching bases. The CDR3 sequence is CASSVGRGSTDTQYF. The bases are TGTGCCAGCAGCGTAGGAAGGGGGTCCACAGATACGCAGTATTTT. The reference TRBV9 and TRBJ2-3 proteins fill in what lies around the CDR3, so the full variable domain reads DSGVTQTPKHLITATGQRVTLRCSPRSGDLSVYWYQQSLDQGLQFLIQYYNGEERAKGNILERFSAQQFPDLHSELNLSSLELGDSALYFCASSVGRGSTDTQYFGPGTRLTVL.